These 2 T cell receptor beta chains were all obtained from the same sample, sequenced in a study of TIL therapy for anti-PD-1-resistant metastatic lung cancer. The time point here: pre-treatment sample, taken before nivolumab and TIL therapy. This was the immunoSEQ v3 assay. The repertoire was sequenced with immunoSEQ multiplex PCR; TCRdb's copy has only in-frame clones and lacks some. The profile covers about 45,000 clones, with 79% appearing a single time and around 15% taken by the ten largest. The material sequenced was blood, taken at baseline. These TCRs come from a man between 65 and 80 years old with non-small cell lung cancer.

This chain uses TRBV6-4 with TRBJ2-2; maybe TRBD2 (6 bases). V gave up 4 bases and J gave up 0 bases, with 9 bases separating them. The germline CDR1 and CDR2 sequences are MRHNA and SNTAGT. The CDR3 totals 15 residues. The CDR3 loop reads CASSVGGTNTGELFF. The CDR3 DNA reads TGTGCCAGCAGTGTCGGGGGAACGAACACCGGGGAGCTGTTTTTT.

The rearrangement joins TRBV29-1 to TRBJ2-1; the D is unclear. Per germline, CDR1 SQVTM and CDR2 ANQGSEA. CDR3 length: 12 residues. Trimming took 0 bases from V and 7 from J, leaving 7 bases between them. The CDR3 is CSVEDGENEQFF. The CDR3 DNA sequence: TGCAGCGTTGAAGATGGGGAAAATGAGCAGTTCTTC.